This TCR beta chain was sequenced during a study of blood T cell repertoires in COVID-19. Overall study context: Both acute and convalescent COVID-19 samples were obtained from the United States, Italy and Spain. Sample material is recorded as cDNA or gDNA derived from T cells, B-cell-depleted T cells, or PBMCs.

The protocol was immunoSEQ multiplex PCR, while the TCRdb copy is restricted to in-frame clones and leaves out a portion. The top ten hold roughly 2% of the sample, which has over 200,000 clones, about 90% seen once. Germline CDR1 reads GTSNPN; CDR2 reads SVGIG (reference sequence). V lost 3 bases and J 6 bases, leaving 15 bases between the germline ends. This CDR3 is built from 14 residues. Sequencing was carried out using peripheral blood. This TCR was sampled from a man aged 35 to 55 with active or convalescent COVID-19. The chain is built from TRBV30 and TRBJ1-5, with D maybe TRBD1 (6 bases). DNA of the CDR3: TGTGCCTGGAGCAGTACAGGGTTCGCTCAGCCCCAGCATTTT. This translates into CAWSSTGFAQPQHF.